Following are 30 T cell receptor beta chains from one sample sequenced in a study of blood T cells in healthy people across ages. Primers used in a second PCR of about 7 to 11 cycles were a sample-barcoded 5' primer and a J-beta primer mix. TCRdb independently ran MiXCR on the 5' RACE reads; one entry per CDR3 protein. The table records about 680,000 distinct CDR3 sequences, about half of them present only once. What was sequenced was blood. All receptors come from a woman aged 55-70 years in good health.

This clonotype was seen a handful of times. The chain combines TRBV9 with TRBJ1-4; D is undetermined. The CDR3 length is 16 residues. The V end lost 3 bases, the J end lost 0 bases, and 12 bases lay between the germline ends. Germline lookup yields CDR1 SGDLS and CDR2 YYNGEE. CDR3 residues: CASSAEQVPTNEKLFF. In nucleotides, the CDR3 is TGTGCCAGCAGCGCAGAACAAGTTCCAACTAATGAAAAACTGTTTTTT.

The V call is TRBV20-1, the J call TRBJ2-5; weak D call: TRBD2 (6 bases). This CDR3 has 14 residues. V was trimmed by 0 bases and J by 5 bases, leaving 13 bases between them. CDR1 DFQATT and CDR2 SNEGSKA come from the germline V gene (reference sequence). CDR3 coding DNA: TGCAGTGCTAGAGATGGGACTCTTAGTGAGACCCAGTACTTC. Translated, it gives CSARDGTLSETQYF.

This clonotype was detected ten times or more. The chain couples TRBV20-1 to TRBJ2-1, with unresolved D. V was trimmed by 4 bases and J by 4 bases, leaving 8 bases between them. There are 12 residues in the CDR3. Germline CDR1 and CDR2: DFQATT and SNEGSKA (reference sequence). The CDR3, as DNA: TGCAGTGCTACGTCGGGTTACAATGAGCAGTTCTTC. Its translation is CSATSGYNEQFF.

This clonotype has a handful of counts. V and J are TRBV29-1 and TRBJ2-7; 11 nucleotides align to TRBD1. J was trimmed by 4 bases and V by 6 bases; bases with no gene match: 8. Germline CDR1 and CDR2: SQVTM and ANQGSEA. There are 14 residues in the CDR3. The chain's CDR3 is CSVDPGQGAYEQYF. CDR3 coding DNA: TGCAGCGTGGATCCAGGACAGGGGGCATACGAGCAGTACTTC.

The V and J genes are TRBV28 and TRBJ2-3, with D tentatively TRBD1 or TRBD2 (6 bases each). Per germline, CDR1 MDHEN and CDR2 SYDVKM. V lost 7 bases, J lost 4 bases, and 15 bases lay in between. This CDR3 has 14 residues. The CDR3 protein is CASTVGGTSDTQYF. The CDR3 bases are TGTGCCAGCACGGTTGGCGGGACATCAGATACGCAGTATTTT.

V and J are TRBV10-3 and TRBJ2-1; D gene ambiguous. The CDR3 runs 13 residues. Per germline, CDR1 ENHRY and CDR2 SYGVKD. Trimming removed 4 bases at V and 0 bases at J, with 4 bases between. The CDR3 protein is CAISAFSYNEQFF. CDR3 sequence (DNA): TGTGCCATCAGTGCCTTCTCCTACAATGAGCAGTTCTTC.

This clonotype appeared a few times. Here the CDR3 DNA reads TGCAGTGCTAGAGGGAGACTAGCGGGAGATTATTACTACGAGCAGTACTTC. It specifies CSARGRLAGDYYYEQYF. This chain connects TRBV20-1 to TRBJ2-7; 12 nucleotides match TRBD2. Germline V gene data show CDR1 as DFQATT and CDR2 as SNEGSKA (reference sequence). J gave up 3 bases and V 1 base, and 10 bases lay outside the gene matches. The CDR3 has 17 amino acids.

This clonotype was picked up a small number of times. The chain combines TRBV28 with TRBJ1-2; D possibly corresponds to TRBD1 (6 bases). The CDR3 has 16 residues. CDR1 is MDHEN and CDR2 is SYDVKM in the germline V gene. V lost 5 bases, J lost 3 bases, and 19 bases lay in between. As DNA, the CDR3 is TGTGCCAGCAGTCCGACCGACGGGGGCGCTTACTATGGCTACACCTTC. Residues: CASSPTDGGAYYGYTF.

The rearrangement joins TRBV9 to TRBJ2-7; no reliable D call. The germline V and J ends were trimmed by 0 bases and 2 bases, with 18 bases remaining between them. Germline values: CDR1 SGDLS, CDR2 YYNGEE. The CDR3 is 17 residues long. This CDR3 reads CASSVDESLVAPYEQYF. The CDR3 DNA reads TGTGCCAGCAGCGTAGATGAATCCCTGGTAGCTCCCTACGAGCAGTACTTC.

At least ten counts were recorded for this clonotype. The V call is TRBV5-5, the J call TRBJ2-1; D gene ambiguous. CDR3 length: 13 amino acids. Trimming cost V 4 bases and J 6 bases, with 11 bases left between them. Germline V lookup: CDR1 SGHKS, CDR2 YYEKEE (reference sequence). CDR3 nucleotides: TGTGCCAGCAGCACCCCTAGTTCCAATGAGCAGTTCTTC. This translates into CASSTPSSNEQFF.

This clonotype turned up a few times. This rearrangement joins TRBV7-9 to TRBJ2-7; 7 bases align to TRBD2. Germline values: CDR1 SEHNR, CDR2 FQNEAQ (reference sequence). V gave up 2 bases and J gave up 2 bases; unmatched junction bases: 9. There are 16 residues in the CDR3. The CDR3 DNA sequence: TGTGCCAGCAGCTTATTAGGCCGGGAGGCCACCTACGAGCAGTACTTC. Its translation: CASSLLGREATYEQYF.

This clonotype was counted ten times or more. V is TRBV12-3 or TRBV12-4 and J is TRBJ1-1, with 8 bases aligning to TRBD1. The V and J ends lost 6 bases and 4 bases, in that order; junction bases with no gene match: 4. This CDR3 region has 13 residues. This CDR3 is CASSLDRGTEAFF. The CDR3 bases are TGTGCCAGCAGCCTCGACAGGGGCACTGAAGCTTTCTTT.

The rearrangement links TRBV10-3 to TRBJ2-6, with D perhaps matching TRBD1 or TRBD2 (5 bases each). Germline lookup yields CDR1 ENHRY and CDR2 SYGVKD. V was trimmed by 6 bases and J by 0 bases, leaving 15 bases between them. CDR3 length: 17 amino acids. The CDR3 bases are TGTGCCATCAGGGGGGACGGAGAGACCTCTGGGGCCAACGTCCTGACTTTC. Its translation: CAIRGDGETSGANVLTF.

This clonotype turned up a few times. V and J are TRBV5-1 and TRBJ2-7; 7 bases match TRBD1. V trimming: 4 bases; J trimming: 4 bases; junction bases outside the gene matches: 8. The CDR3 has 14 residues. Germline V lookup: CDR1 SGHRS, CDR2 YFSETQ. In DNA form, the CDR3 reads TGCGCCAGCAGCACAGGGGACAGTTCTTACGAGCAGTACTTC. Translating gives CASSTGDSSYEQYF.

This clonotype appeared a few times. The chain recombines TRBV10-3 with TRBJ2-5, with D perhaps TRBD2 (6 bases). The CDR3 is 14 residues long. In germline, CDR1 is ENHRY, CDR2 SYGVKD. Trimming cost V 6 bases and J 8 bases, with 19 bases left between them. The CDR3 spells CAISRGSPRGTQYF. CDR3 coding DNA: TGTGCCATCAGCCGTGGGTCGCCGCGGGGCACCCAGTACTTC.

This clonotype was seen more than once but under ten times. V gene TRBV29-1 combines with J gene TRBJ2-1, with 9 bases that match TRBD1. The CDR3 is made up of 13 amino acids. The germline V gene has CDR1 SQVTM and CDR2 ANQGSEA. Germline trimming cut 3 bases from V and 7 bases from J; bases unmatched to any gene: 4. CDR3 region: CSVEYRGLNEQFF. As DNA, the CDR3 is TGCAGCGTTGAGTACAGGGGGCTGAATGAGCAGTTCTTC.

The CDR3 loop reads CASSLTGTGGREQYF. The DNA for the CDR3 is TGTGCCAGCAGCCTAACCGGGACAGGGGGCAGGGAGCAGTACTTC. This rearrangement joins TRBV7-2 to TRBJ2-7; 12 bases match TRBD1. The J segment lost 7 bases and the V segment lost 5 bases, leaving 9 bases of the junction unmatched. CDR3 length: 15 amino acids. In germline, CDR1 is SGHTA, CDR2 FQGNSA. Based on the CDR3 plus reference TRBV7-2 and TRBJ2-7, the full variable domain is GAGVSQSPSNKVTEKGKDVELRCDPISGHTALYWYRQSLGQGLEFLIYFQGNSAPDKSGLPSDRFSAERTGGSVSTLTIQRTQQEDSAVYLCASSLTGTGGREQYFGPGTRLTVT.

This chain uses TRBV7-9 with TRBJ2-7; perhaps TRBD1 as D (6 bases). The CDR3 sequence is 15 residues long. Looked up from germline, CDR1 is SEHNR and CDR2 is FQNEAQ (reference sequence). V gave up 3 bases and J gave up 2 bases, with 14 bases separating them. The CDR3 loop reads CASSLSAYRAYEQYF. The DNA of the CDR3 is TGTGCCAGCAGCTTGAGTGCGTACAGGGCCTACGAGCAGTACTTC. Supplemented by reference TRBV7-9 and TRBJ2-7, the full variable domain reads DTGVSQNPRHKITKRGQNVTFRCDPISEHNRLYWYRQTLGQGPEFLTYFQNEAQLEKSRLLSDRFSAERPKGSFSTLEIQRTEQGDSAMYLCASSLSAYRAYEQYFGPGTRLTVT.

At least ten counts were recorded for this clonotype. This sequence joins TRBV7-2 and TRBJ2-3, with no clear D. Trimming removed 0 bases at V and 4 bases at J, with 8 bases between. The CDR3 runs to 14 residues. CDR1 and CDR2 from the germline V gene are SGHTA and FQGNSA. CDR3 sequence (DNA): TGTGCCAGCAGCTTAGCAGGGTTTCCAGATACGCAGTATTTT. As protein: CASSLAGFPDTQYF.

V usage is TRBV24-1 and J usage is TRBJ2-5; 8 positions match TRBD1. CDR1 KGHDR and CDR2 SFDVKD come from the germline V gene. Losses at the gene ends were 3 bases for V and 3 bases for J; bases not matched to a gene: 2. This CDR3 comprises 14 residues. CDR3 region: CATSDMTGEETQYF. CDR3 DNA: TGTGCCACCAGTGATATGACAGGGGAAGAGACCCAGTACTTC.

The chain combines TRBV7-3 with TRBJ2-2; D is ambiguous. This CDR3 comprises 16 residues. CDR1 is SGHTA and CDR2 is FQGTGA in the germline V gene. V was cut by 2 bases and J by 4 bases, with 14 bases left in between. The CDR3 is CASSLQGPLLTGELFF. The CDR3 DNA reads TGTGCCAGCAGCTTACAAGGGCCCCTGCTCACCGGGGAGCTGTTTTTT.

The rearrangement links TRBV6-6 to TRBJ1-2, with 8 bases identical to TRBD1. The CDR3 contains 17 residues. Trimming cost V 4 bases and J 8 bases; bases outside gene matches: 18. Germline V gene data show CDR1 as MNHNY and CDR2 as SVGAGI (reference sequence). The CDR3 DNA follows: TGTGCCAGCAGTTTATTATCAACAGGGGGGCCTCTGGCGGGCTACACCTTC. It codes for CASSLLSTGGPLAGYTF.

There are a few counts of this clonotype. The chain uses TRBV7-2 and TRBJ1-5; D ambiguous. Germline V gene lookup returns CDR1 SGHTA and CDR2 FQGNSA. The V and J ends lost 1 base and 7 bases respectively, with 14 bases between them. The CDR3 totals 15 residues. The CDR3 DNA reads as TGTGCCAGCAGCTTAGAGGATGGGGTTTTCCAGCCCCAGCATTTT. It codes for CASSLEDGVFQPQHF.

This clonotype has a handful of counts. The gene calls are TRBV10-3 and TRBJ1-4; TRBD1 agrees at 8 bases. The CDR3 contains 14 residues. Germline V gene lookup returns CDR1 ENHRY and CDR2 SYGVKD. V lost 3 bases, J lost 7 bases, and 4 bases stayed unmatched. The CDR3 sequence is CAISDRDRSEKLFF. The DNA for the CDR3 is TGTGCCATCAGTGACCGGGACAGGAGTGAAAAACTGTTTTTT.

The chain combines TRBV20-1 with TRBJ2-3; TRBD2 matches at 9 bases. The CDR3 extends over 17 amino acids. Losses at the gene ends were 0 bases for V and 0 bases for J; bases not matched to a gene: 7. Germline loops: CDR1 DFQATT, CDR2 SNEGSKA (reference sequence). The CDR3 is CSARDSGSYSSTDTQYF. DNA of the CDR3: TGCAGTGCTAGAGATAGCGGGAGCTACTCTAGCACAGATACGCAGTATTTT.

The CDR3 DNA reads as TGTGCCAGCAGAAAAACCCCCTCAGATACGCAGTATTTT. Its protein product is CASRKTPSDTQYF. The chain links TRBV7-2 to TRBJ2-3; D is ambiguous. The CDR3 has 13 residues. CDR1 SGHTA and CDR2 FQGNSA come from the germline V gene. V lost 6 bases, J lost 4 bases, and 11 bases lay in between. Complete variable domain (other parts from reference TRBV7-2 and TRBJ2-3): GAGVSQSPSNKVTEKGKDVELRCDPISGHTALYWYRQSLGQGLEFLIYFQGNSAPDKSGLPSDRFSAERTGGSVSTLTIQRTQQEDSAVYLCASRKTPSDTQYFGPGTRLTVL.

About this clonotype: A much larger clone lies one base from this, so it may be a read error. The rearrangement uses TRBV20-1 and TRBJ2-1; tentatively, D is TRBD1 or TRBD2 (6 bases each). Looked up from germline, CDR1 is DFQATT and CDR2 is SNEGSKA (reference sequence). The CDR3 consists of 14 residues. V shed 6 bases and J shed 7 bases, with 19 bases lying between them. The CDR3 loop is CSAPFGGRGNEQFF. The CDR3 region has the DNA TGCAGTGCCCCGTTCGGGGGCAGGGGTAATGAGCAGTTCTTC.

This clonotype was observed a few times. The chain links TRBV6-2 or TRBV6-3 to TRBJ2-7, with 11 bases that match TRBD2. The germline V gene has CDR1 MNHEY and CDR2 SVGEGT. V lost 4 bases to trimming and J lost 0 bases; unmatched junction nucleotides: 11. This CDR3 has 18 residues. For the CDR3, the DNA is TGTGCCAGCAGTTCCACCAACCCTCTAGCGGGAGGCTCCTACGAGCAGTACTTC. Protein: CASSSTNPLAGGSYEQYF.

V and J are TRBV3-1 and TRBJ2-1; 9 nucleotides line up with TRBD2. The CDR3 is 16 residues long. CDR1 is LGHDT and CDR2 is YNNKEL in the germline V gene (reference sequence). With V trimmed by 3 bases and J by 5 bases, 8 bases remained unmatched. The CDR3 coding sequence is TGTGCCAGCAGCCACCGTAGCGGGAGTGACGACAATGAGCAGTTCTTC. As protein: CASSHRSGSDDNEQFF.

The gene calls are TRBV10-3 and TRBJ1-2; no clear D gene. Germline V gives CDR1 ENHRY, CDR2 SYGVKD. V was clipped by 6 bases and J by 5 bases, with 13 bases between them. The CDR3 sequence is 13 residues long. CDR3 amino acids: CAISSGPFYGYTF. CDR3 nucleotide sequence: TGTGCCATCAGCTCCGGACCTTTTTATGGCTACACCTTC.